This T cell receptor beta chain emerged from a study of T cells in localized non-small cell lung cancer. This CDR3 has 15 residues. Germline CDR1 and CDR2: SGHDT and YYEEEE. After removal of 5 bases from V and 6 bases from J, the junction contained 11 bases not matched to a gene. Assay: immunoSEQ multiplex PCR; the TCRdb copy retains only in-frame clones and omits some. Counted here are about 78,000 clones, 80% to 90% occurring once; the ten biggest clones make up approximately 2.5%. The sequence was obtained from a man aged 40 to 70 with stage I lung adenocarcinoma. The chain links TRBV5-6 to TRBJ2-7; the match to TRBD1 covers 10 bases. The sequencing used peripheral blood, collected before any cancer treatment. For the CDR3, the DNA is TGTGCCAGCAGTTCGGGGGACAGGGGACATCTCGAGCAGTACTTC. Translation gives CASSSGDRGHLEQYF.